The 2 T cell receptor beta chains listed next were all sequenced from one sample in a study of cytomegalovirus exposure and HLA in healthy donors. The PCR contained 60 Vbeta and 13 Jbeta primers. Profiled with immunoSEQ multiplex PCR; TCRdb holds only in-frame clones, not every one. Among approximately 150,000 clones listed, roughly 79% were seen once. Sequencing was done on a sample of PBMCs. The receptors derive from a woman aged 40 to 49 in good health and CMV-seronegative.

This clone was counted between two and nine times. V usage is TRBV5-1 and J usage is TRBJ1-5; D not resolved. Germline V CDR1 and CDR2: SGHRS, YFSETQ. The CDR3 has 9 amino acids. CDR3 nucleotide sequence: TGCTCCCCGGGTCAGCCCCAGCATTTT. It is translated as CSPGQPQHF.

The chain carries TRBV6-5 and TRBJ2-2, with D perhaps TRBD2 (5 bases). With 6 bases removed from V and 5 bases from J, the gap between germline ends came to 13 bases. Germline V gene data show CDR1 as MNHEY and CDR2 as SVGAGI. There are 14 residues in the CDR3. The CDR3 DNA sequence: TGTGCCAGCAGGCCCGACTACACGACCGGGGAGCTGTTTTTT. It encodes CASRPDYTTGELFF.